A selection of T cell receptor beta chains follows, all from one sample in a study of OX40 agonist ivuxolimab in advanced cancers. The data were produced by immunoSEQ multiplex PCR, yet TCRdb's version contains in-frame clones alone and is incomplete. This table holds more than 50,000 clones, more than 70% found once. Source: CD4+ or CD8+ T cells sorted from blood, taken in a trial of the OX40 agonist ivuxolimab. These receptors originate from an adult with an advanced solid tumor such as melanoma, head and neck, liver or kidney cancer. Both conserved end residues are part of each CDR3. The order of the fields is D gene, V gene, CDR3 protein. D genes are given only for firm matches.

. TRBV6-1 CASEGRFYNEQFF
. TRBV7-3 CASSLSSGVNTF
. TRBV5-4 CASSSGQSPTQYF
. TRBV7-2 CASSLSRFGGYGYTF
TRBD2 TRBV7-8 CASSTSGGHTGELFF
TRBD2 TRBV11-2 CASSPQRGSTDTQYF
TRBD1 TRBV9 CASSQVGTGGSYGYTF
. TRBV28 CASSSARETQYF
. TRBV7-2 CASSLRASTGELFF
TRBD2 TRBV2 CASSDSGTSGSNEQFF
. TRBV19 CASRGGGLNTGELFF
. TRBV18 CASSPQNDRRYYEQYF
. TRBV7-2 CASSLEGAGQKAFF
TRBD1 TRBV2 CASNRGDEKLFF
. TRBV6-6 CASSYDPINTGELFF
. TRBV2 CASRRLASTYEQYF
. TRBV28 CASSSRHYSYNSPLHF
. TRBV19 CASSNVERSNQPQHF
TRBD1 TRBV19 CASSITGGNDQPQHF
TRBD1 TRBV9 CASSVGGSTGTGGPGELFF
. TRBV9 CASSVGAEYQETQYF
. TRBV28 CASSSRHGQGYTF
TRBD1 TRBV19 CASSPDRGTDTQYF
. TRBV25-1 CASSNSRDVGTEAFF
. TRBV2 CAGGTDNEQFF
. TRBV10-3 CATSGSYEQYF
. TRBV7-2 CASSLNEGVGTEAFF
TRBD1 TRBV29-1 CSVDRDSQETQYF
. TRBV15 CATSRDRASDTQYF
. TRBV27 CASSLKQGNTEAFF
. TRBV27 CASSLPGNEQYF
. TRBV5-1 CASSSQGKEQYF
. TRBV5-1 CASSFFGGQGDTQYF
TRBD2 TRBV19 CASSIEGTSGVGYTQYF
TRBD1 TRBV15 CATNKGQGRSDTQYF
. TRBV27 CASRKTGQNTEAFF
. TRBV5-1 CASREGDNQPQHF
. TRBV27 CASTSGGTGNTIYF
. TRBV6-5 CASSAGHRTDTQYF
. TRBV7-2 CASSLGETFTDTQYF
. TRBV11-2 CASSLDRGPEKLLF
. TRBV14 CASSQDFGANVLTF
. TRBV11-3 CASSSDSRTSYEQYF
. TRBV10-3 CAISESGRDGNTIYF
. TRBV6-1 CASIRGYGNSPLHF
TRBD2 TRBV5-1 CASSLGAGGSGEQYF
. TRBV7-2 CASTSDWSTDTQYF
TRBD2 TRBV9 CASSGRGSGGATDTQYF
. TRBV25-1 CASHGSAYEQYF
TRBD1 TRBV18 CASSPDRANTGELFF
. TRBV6-5 CASRRATGSTGELFF